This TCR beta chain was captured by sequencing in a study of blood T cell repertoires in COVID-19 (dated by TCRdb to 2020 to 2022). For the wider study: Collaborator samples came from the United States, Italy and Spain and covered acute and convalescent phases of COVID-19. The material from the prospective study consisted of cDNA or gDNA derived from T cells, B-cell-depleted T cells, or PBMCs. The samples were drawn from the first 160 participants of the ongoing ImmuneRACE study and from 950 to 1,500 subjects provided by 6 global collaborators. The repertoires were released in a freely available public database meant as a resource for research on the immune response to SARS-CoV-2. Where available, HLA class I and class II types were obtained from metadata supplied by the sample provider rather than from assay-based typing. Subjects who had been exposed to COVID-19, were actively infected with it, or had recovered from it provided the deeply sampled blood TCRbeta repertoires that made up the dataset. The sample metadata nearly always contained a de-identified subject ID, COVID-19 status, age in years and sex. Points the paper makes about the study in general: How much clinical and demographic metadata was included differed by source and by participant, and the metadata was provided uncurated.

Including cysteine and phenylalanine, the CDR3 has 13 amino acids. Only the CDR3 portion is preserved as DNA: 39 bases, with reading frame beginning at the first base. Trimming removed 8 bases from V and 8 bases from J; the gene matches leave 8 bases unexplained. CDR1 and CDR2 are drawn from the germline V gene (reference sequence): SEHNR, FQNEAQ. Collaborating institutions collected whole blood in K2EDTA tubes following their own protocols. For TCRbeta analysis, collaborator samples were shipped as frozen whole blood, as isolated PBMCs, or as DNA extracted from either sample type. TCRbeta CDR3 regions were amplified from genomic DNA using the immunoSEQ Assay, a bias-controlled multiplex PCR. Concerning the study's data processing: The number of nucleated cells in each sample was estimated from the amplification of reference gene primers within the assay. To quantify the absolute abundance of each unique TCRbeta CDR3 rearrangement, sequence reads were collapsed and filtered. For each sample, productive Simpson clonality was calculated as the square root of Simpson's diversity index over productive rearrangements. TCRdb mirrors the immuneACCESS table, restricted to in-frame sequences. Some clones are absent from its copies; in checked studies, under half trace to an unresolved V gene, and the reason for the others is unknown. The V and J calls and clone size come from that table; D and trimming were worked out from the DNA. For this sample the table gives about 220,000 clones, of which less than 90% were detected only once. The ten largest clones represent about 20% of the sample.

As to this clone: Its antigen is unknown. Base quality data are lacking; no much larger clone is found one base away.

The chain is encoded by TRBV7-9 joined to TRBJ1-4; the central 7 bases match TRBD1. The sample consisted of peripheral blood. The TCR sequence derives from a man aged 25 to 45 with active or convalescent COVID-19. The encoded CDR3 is CASRPTGKEKLFF. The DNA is TGTGCCAGCCGACCGACAGGGAAAGAAAAACTGTTTTTT.